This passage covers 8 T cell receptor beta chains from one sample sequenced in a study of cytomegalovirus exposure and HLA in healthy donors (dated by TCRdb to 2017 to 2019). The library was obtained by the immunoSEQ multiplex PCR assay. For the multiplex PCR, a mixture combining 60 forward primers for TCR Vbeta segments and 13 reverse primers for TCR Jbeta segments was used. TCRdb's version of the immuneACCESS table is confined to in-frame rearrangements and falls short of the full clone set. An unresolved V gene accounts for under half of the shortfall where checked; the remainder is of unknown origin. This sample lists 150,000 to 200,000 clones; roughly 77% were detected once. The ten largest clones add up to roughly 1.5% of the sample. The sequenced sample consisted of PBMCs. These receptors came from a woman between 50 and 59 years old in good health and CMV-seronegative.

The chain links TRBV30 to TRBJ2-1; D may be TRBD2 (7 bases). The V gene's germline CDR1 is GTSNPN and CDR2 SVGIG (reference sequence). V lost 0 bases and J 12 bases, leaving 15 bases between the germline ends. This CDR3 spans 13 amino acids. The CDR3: CAWSVQGGGRQFF. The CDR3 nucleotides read TGTGCCTGGAGTGTCCAGGGAGGGGGTAGGCAGTTCTTC.

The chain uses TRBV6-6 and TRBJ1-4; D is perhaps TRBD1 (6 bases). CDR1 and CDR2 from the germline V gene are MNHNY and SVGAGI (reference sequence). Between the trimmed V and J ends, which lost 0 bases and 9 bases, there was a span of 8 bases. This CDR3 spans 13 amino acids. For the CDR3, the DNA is TGTGCCAGCAGTTACTCTGACAGGAAAAAACTGTTTTTT. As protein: CASSYSDRKKLFF.

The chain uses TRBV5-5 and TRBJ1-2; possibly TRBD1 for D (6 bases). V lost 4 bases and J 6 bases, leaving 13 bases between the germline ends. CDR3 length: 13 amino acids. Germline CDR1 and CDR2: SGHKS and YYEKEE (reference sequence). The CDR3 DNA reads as TGTGCCAGCAGCCTGTTACAGGGAGATGGCTACACCTTC. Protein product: CASSLLQGDGYTF.

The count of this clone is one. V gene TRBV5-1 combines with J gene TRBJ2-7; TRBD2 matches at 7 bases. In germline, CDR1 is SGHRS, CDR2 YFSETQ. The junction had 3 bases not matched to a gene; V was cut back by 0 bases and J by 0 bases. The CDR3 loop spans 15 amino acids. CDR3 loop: CASSLGGGSSYEQYF. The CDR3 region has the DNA TGCGCCAGCAGCTTGGGGGGCGGGAGCTCCTACGAGCAGTACTTC.

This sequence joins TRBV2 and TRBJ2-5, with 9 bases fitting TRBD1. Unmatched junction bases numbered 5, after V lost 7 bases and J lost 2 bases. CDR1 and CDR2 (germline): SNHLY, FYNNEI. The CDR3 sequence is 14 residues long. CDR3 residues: CASTDRGYQETQYF. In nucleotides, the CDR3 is TGTGCCAGCACGGACAGGGGCTATCAAGAGACCCAGTACTTC.

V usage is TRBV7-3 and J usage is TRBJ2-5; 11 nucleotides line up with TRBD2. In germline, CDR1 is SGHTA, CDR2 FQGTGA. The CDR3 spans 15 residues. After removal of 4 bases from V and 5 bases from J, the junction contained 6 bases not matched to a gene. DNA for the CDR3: TGTGCCAGCAGCTCAACTAGCGGGAGCAGGGAGACCCAGTACTTC. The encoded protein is CASSSTSGSRETQYF.

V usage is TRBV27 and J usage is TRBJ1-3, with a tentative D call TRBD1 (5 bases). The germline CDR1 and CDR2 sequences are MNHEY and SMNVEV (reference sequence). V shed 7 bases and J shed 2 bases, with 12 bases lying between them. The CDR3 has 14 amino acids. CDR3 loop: CASNRGLPGNTIYF. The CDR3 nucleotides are TGTGCCAGCAATAGGGGTTTACCTGGAAACACCATATATTTT.

CDR3 residues: CASSQDLGTSNPIYTQYF. DNA for the CDR3: TGCGCCAGCAGCCAAGATCTTGGGACTAGCAATCCCATATATACGCAGTATTTT. This chain uses TRBV4-1 with TRBJ2-3; TRBD2 matches 9 bases. Per the germline V gene, CDR1 is MGHRA and CDR2 is YSYEKL. V lost 0 bases, J lost 7 bases, and 14 bases stayed unmatched. The CDR3 covers 18 residues.